This T cell receptor beta chain was observed in a study of blood T cell repertoires in COVID-19. Whole-study context: PBMCs, B-cell-depleted T cells, or T cells were the source of the cDNA or gDNA that made up the material.

Recruits, aged about 18 to 90 years, lived in 25 or so US areas. All recovered Cohort 3 donors got two negative PCRs, got clearance, or saw symptom resolution. The CDR3 is 14 residues long. V lost 2 bases to trimming and J lost 4 bases, with 10 bases between them. Germline values: CDR1 SGHKS, CDR2 YYEKEE (reference sequence). Original processing methods: It was from reference gene primer amplification that nucleated cell counts were estimated. Some clones are missing from TCRdb's copy, which holds only in-frame ones; the method was immunoSEQ multiplex PCR. D and trimming were read from the DNA, whereas the V and J calls and clone size are those reported in that table. This table has about 160,000 clones, under 90% appearing once.

Sequencing input: PBMCs or T cells enriched from blood (not recorded which). V and J are TRBV5-5 and TRBJ1-5; a weak D match, TRBD1 (5 bases). The receptor was derived from a woman aged 45-65 years who had recovered from COVID-19. CDR3 DNA: TGTGCCAGCAGCTTACCGGGACTGAATCAGCCCCAGCATTTT. Translation gives CASSLPGLNQPQHF.